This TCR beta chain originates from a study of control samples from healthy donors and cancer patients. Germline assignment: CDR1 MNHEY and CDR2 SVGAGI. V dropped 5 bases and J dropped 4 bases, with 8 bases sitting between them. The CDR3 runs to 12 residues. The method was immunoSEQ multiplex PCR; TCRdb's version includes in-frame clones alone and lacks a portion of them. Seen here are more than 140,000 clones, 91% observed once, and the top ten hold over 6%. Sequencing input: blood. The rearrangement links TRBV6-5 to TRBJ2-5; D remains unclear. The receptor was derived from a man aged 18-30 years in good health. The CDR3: CASSPTIETQYF. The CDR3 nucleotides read TGTGCCAGCAGTCCCACTATAGAGACCCAGTACTTC.